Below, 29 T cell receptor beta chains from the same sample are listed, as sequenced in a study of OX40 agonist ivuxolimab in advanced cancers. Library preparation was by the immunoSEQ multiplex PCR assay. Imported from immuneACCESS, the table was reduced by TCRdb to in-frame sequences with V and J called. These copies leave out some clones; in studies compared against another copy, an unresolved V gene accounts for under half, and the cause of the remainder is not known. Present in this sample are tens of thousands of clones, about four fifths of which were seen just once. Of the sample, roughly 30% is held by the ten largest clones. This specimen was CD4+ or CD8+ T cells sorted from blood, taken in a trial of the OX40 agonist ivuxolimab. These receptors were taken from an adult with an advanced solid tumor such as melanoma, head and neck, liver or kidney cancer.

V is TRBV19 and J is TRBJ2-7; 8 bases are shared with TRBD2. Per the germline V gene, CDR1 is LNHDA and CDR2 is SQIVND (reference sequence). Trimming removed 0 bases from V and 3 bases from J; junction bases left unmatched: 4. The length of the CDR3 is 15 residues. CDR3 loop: CASSIERLASYEQYF. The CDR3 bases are TGTGCCAGTAGTATAGAAAGACTAGCGAGCTACGAGCAGTACTTC.

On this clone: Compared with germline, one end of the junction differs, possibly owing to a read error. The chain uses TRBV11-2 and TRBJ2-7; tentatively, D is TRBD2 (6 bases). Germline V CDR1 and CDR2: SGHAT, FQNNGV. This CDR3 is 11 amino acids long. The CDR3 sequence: CASRLGLREYF. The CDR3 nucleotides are TGTGCCAGCAGGTTAGGACTACGCGAGTACTTC.

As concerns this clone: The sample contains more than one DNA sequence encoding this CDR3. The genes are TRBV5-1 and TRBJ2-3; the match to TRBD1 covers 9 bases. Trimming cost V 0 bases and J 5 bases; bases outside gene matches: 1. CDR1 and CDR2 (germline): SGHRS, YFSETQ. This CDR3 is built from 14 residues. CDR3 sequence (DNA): TGCGCCAGCAGCTTGGGACAGGGGGGAGATACGCAGTATTTT. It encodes CASSLGQGGDTQYF. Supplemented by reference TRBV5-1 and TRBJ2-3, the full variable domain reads KAGVTQTPRYLIKTRGQQVTLSCSPISGHRSVSWYQQTPGQGLQFLFEYFSETQRNKGNFPGRFSGRQFSNSRSEMNVSTLELGDSALYLCASSLGQGGDTQYFGPGTRLTVL.

Here the CDR3 DNA reads TGTGCCAGCAGCTTGGGGACGGGGAACACTGAAGCTTTCTTT. It yields the protein CASSLGTGNTEAFF. The J gene is TRBJ1-1, the V gene TRBV7-2; D might be TRBD1 (5 bases). V was cut by 3 bases and J by 1 base, with 9 bases left in between. The CDR3 has 14 residues. Looked up from germline, CDR1 is SGHTA and CDR2 is FQGNSA.

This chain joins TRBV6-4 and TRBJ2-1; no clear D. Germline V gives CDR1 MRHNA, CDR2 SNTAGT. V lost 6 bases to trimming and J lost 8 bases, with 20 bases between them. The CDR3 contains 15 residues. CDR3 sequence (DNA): TGTGCCAGCAGCCCCCGACTTAACCCCAGAGATGAGCAGTTCTTC. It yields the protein CASSPRLNPRDEQFF.

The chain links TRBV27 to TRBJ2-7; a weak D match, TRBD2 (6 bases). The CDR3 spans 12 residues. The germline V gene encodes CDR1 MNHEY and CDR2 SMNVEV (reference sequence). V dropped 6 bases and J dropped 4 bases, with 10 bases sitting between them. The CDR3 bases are TGTGCCAGCAGGACACGGGGGTACGAGCAGTACTTC. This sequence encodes CASRTRGYEQYF.

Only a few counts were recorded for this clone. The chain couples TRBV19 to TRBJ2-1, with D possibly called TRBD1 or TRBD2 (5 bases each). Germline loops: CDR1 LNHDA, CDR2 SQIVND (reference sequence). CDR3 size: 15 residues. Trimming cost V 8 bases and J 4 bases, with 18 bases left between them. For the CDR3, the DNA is TGTGCCAGTGGCTCCGGGACGGGGAATTACAATGAGCAGTTCTTC. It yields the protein CASGSGTGNYNEQFF.

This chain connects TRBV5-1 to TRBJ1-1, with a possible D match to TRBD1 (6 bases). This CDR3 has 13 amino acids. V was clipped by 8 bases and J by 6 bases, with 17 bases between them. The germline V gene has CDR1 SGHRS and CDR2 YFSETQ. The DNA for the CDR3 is TGCGCCAGTAGCCAGGGGAATCGGGCTGAAGCTTTCTTT. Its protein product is CASSQGNRAEAFF.

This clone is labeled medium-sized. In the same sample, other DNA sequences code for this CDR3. CDR3 nucleotides: TGTGCCAGCAGTCCTACAGTCGAGGAGACCCAGTACTTC. This translates into CASSPTVEETQYF. The chain carries TRBV27 and TRBJ2-5; the D is unclear. Germline loops: CDR1 MNHEY, CDR2 SMNVEV (reference sequence). The V end was cut by 5 bases, the J end by 5 bases, with 12 bases between. The length of the CDR3 is 13 residues.

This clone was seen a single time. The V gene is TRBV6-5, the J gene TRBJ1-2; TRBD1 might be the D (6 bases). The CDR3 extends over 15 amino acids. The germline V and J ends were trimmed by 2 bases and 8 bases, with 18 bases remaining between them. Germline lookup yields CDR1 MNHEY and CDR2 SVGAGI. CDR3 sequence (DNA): TGTGCCAGCAGTTACCCCGAAGGGGGGGCGGAAGGCTACACCTTC. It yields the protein CASSYPEGGAEGYTF.

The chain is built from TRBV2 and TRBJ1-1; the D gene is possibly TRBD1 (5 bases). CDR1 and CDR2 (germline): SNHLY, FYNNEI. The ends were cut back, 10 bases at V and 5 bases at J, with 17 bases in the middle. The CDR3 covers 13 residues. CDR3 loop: CAIRDPGRTEAFF. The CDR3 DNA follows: TGTGCCATCCGGGACCCCGGGCGGACTGAAGCTTTCTTT. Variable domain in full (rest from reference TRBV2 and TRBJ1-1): EPEVTQTPSHQVTQMGQEVILRCVPISNHLYFYWYRQILGQKVEFLVSFYNNEISEKSEIFDDQFSVERPDGSNFTLKIRSTKLEDSAMYFCAIRDPGRTEAFFGQGTRLTVV.

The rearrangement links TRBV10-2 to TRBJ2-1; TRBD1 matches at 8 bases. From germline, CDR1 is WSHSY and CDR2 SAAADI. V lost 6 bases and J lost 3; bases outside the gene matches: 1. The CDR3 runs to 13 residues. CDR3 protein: CASRGTGYNEQFF. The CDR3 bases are TGCGCCAGCAGGGGGACAGGCTACAATGAGCAGTTCTTC.

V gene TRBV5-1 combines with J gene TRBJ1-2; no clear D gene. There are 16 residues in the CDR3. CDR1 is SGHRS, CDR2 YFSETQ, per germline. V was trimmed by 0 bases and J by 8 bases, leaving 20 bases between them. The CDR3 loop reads CASSLAGWTIARGYTF. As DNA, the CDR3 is TGCGCCAGCAGCTTGGCCGGGTGGACCATAGCTAGGGGCTACACCTTC.

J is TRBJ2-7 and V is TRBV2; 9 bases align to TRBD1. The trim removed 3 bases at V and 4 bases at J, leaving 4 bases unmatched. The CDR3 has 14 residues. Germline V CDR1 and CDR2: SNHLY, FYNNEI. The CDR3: CASSDRTGAYEQYF. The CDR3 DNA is TGTGCCAGCAGTGACCGGACAGGGGCGTACGAGCAGTACTTC.

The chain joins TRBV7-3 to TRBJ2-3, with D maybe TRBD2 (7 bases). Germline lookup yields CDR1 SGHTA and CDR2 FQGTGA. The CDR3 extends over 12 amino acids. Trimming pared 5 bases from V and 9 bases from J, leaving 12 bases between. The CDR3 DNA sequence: TGTGCCAGCAGCCCGGGGGGCAGAACGCAGTATTTT. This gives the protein CASSPGGRTQYF.

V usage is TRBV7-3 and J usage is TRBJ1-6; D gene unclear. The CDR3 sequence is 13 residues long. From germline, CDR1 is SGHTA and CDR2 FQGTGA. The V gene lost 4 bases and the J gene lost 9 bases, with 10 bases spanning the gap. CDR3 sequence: CASSSGGSSPLHF. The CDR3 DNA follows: TGTGCCAGCAGCTCAGGCGGGAGTTCACCCCTCCACTTT.

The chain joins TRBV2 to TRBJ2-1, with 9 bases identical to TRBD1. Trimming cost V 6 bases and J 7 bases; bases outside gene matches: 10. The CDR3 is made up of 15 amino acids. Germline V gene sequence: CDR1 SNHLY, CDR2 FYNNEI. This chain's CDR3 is CASSSTGGSGNEQFF. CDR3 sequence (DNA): TGTGCCAGCAGCTCAACAGGGGGCTCTGGGAATGAGCAGTTCTTC. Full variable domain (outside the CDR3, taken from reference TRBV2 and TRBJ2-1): EPEVTQTPSHQVTQMGQEVILRCVPISNHLYFYWYRQILGQKVEFLVSFYNNEISEKSEIFDDQFSVERPDGSNFTLKIRSTKLEDSAMYFCASSSTGGSGNEQFFGPGTRLTVL.

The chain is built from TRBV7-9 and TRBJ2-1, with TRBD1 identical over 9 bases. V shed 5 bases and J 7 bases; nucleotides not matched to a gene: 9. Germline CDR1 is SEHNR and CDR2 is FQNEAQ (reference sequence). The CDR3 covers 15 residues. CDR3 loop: CASSLSPGQGNEQFF. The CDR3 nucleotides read TGTGCCAGCAGCCTCTCGCCGGGACAGGGAAATGAGCAGTTCTTC.

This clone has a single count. The CDR3 region is CSVEEGGSPYNEQFF. CDR3 DNA sequence: TGCAGCGTTGAAGAGGGGGGGTCTCCGTACAATGAGCAGTTCTTC. V usage is TRBV29-1 and J usage is TRBJ2-1; 7 bases are a match to TRBD2. V shed 0 bases and J 4 bases; nucleotides not matched to a gene: 6. The V gene's germline CDR1 is SQVTM and CDR2 ANQGSEA. The CDR3 is 15 residues long.

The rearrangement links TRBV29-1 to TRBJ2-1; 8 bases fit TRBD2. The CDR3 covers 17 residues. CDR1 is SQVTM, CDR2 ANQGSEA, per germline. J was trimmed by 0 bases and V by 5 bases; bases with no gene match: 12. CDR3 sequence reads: CSVWGSGIRFSYNEQFF. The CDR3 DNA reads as TGCAGCGTTTGGGGTAGCGGGATCCGTTTCTCCTACAATGAGCAGTTCTTC.

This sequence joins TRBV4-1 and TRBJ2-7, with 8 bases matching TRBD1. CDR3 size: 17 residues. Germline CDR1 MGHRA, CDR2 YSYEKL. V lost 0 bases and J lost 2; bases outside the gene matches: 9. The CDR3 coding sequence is TGCGCCAGCAGCCAAGAGTCAGGGGGCTTGGGGGCCTACGAGCAGTACTTC. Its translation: CASSQESGGLGAYEQYF.

CDR3 residues: CASSEGREDYGYTF. The CDR3 bases are TGTGCCAGCAGCGAGGGGAGGGAAGACTATGGCTACACCTTC. The chain links TRBV7-3 to TRBJ1-2, with D maybe TRBD1 (5 bases). V was clipped by 5 bases and J by 3 bases, with 13 bases between them. This CDR3 has 14 residues. In germline, CDR1 is SGHTA, CDR2 FQGTGA.

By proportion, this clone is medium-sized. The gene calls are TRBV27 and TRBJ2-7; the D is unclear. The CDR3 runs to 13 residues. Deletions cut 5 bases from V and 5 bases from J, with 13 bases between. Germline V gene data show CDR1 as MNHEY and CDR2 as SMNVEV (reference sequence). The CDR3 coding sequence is TGTGCCAGCAGTCCTACAGTTGAGGACGAGCAGTACTTC. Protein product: CASSPTVEDEQYF.

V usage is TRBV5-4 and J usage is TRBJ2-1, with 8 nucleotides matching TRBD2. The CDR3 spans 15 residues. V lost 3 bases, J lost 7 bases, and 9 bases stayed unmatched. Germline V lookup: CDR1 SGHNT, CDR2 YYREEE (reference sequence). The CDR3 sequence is CASSWERELGNEQFF. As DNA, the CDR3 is TGTGCCAGCAGCTGGGAGCGGGAGTTGGGTAATGAGCAGTTCTTC.

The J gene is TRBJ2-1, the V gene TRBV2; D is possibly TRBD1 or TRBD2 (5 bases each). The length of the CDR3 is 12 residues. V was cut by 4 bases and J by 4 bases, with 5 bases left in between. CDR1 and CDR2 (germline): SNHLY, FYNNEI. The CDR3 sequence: CASSGGYNEQFF. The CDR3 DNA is TGTGCCAGCAGTGGGGGGTACAATGAGCAGTTCTTC.

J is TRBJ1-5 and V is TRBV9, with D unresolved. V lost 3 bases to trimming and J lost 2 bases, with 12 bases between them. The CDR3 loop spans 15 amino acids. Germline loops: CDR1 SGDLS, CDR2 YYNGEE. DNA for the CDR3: TGTGCCAGCAGCGCGGACGGTGGTGGCAATCAGCCCCAGCATTTT. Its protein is CASSADGGGNQPQHF.

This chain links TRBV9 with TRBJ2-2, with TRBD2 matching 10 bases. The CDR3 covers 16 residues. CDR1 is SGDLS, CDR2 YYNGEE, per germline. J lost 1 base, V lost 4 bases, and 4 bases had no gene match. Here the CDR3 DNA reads TGTGCCAGCAGCCCCCCTAGCGGGAGGAACACCGGGGAGCTGTTTTTT. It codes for CASSPPSGRNTGELFF. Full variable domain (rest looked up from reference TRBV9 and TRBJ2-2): DSGVTQTPKHLITATGQRVTLRCSPRSGDLSVYWYQQSLDQGLQFLIQYYNGEERAKGNILERFSAQQFPDLHSELNLSSLELGDSALYFCASSPPSGRNTGELFFGEGSRLTVL.

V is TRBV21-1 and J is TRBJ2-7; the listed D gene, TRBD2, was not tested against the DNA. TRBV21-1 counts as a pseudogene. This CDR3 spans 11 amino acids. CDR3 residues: CASSTRTIPHF. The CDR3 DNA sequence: TGTGCCAGCAGCACAAGGACTATTCCTCACTTC.

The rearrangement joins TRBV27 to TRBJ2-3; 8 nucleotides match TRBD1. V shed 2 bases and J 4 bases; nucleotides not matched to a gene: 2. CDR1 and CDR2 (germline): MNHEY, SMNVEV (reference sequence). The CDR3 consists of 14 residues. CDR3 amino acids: CASSLGQGADTQYF. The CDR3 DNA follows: TGTGCCAGCAGTTTAGGACAGGGTGCAGATACGCAGTATTTT.